The present TCR beta chain was sequenced within a study of blood T cells in healthy people across ages. The V and J ends lost 0 bases and 1 base respectively, with 9 bases between them. The CDR3 loop spans 15 amino acids. Germline CDR1 and CDR2: MNHEY and SMNVEV (reference sequence). With a J-beta primer mix and a sample-barcoded 5' primer, a second PCR ran roughly 6 to 12 cycles. TCRdb ran MiXCR on the 5' RACE reads and lists one entry per CDR3 protein. The sample includes some 560,000 distinct CDR3 sequences, roughly a quarter of them seen just once. Another study also made use of these data, one on T cells of mothers and their children.

What was sequenced was blood. The sequence was collected from a boy aged 2-15 years in good health. V gene TRBV27 combines with J gene TRBJ1-1; D not certain. For the CDR3, the DNA is TGTGCCAGCAGTTTATCCCCACAGACGAACACTGAAGCTTTCTTT. This encodes CASSLSPQTNTEAFF.